The TCR beta chain described here comes from a study of CD8 T cells in Susac syndrome. Overall study results and limits: The study recognized that its TCR sequencing and HLA analysis covered a relatively small number of individuals.

On this clonotype: The antigen is not known.

CDR1 and CDR2 (germline): MNHEY, SMNVEV (reference sequence). The CDR3 is 14 amino acids. The V gene lost 3 bases and the J gene lost 10 bases, with 13 bases spanning the gap. TCR beta sequencing covered blood CD8+ and CD4+ T cells. The CD8+ and CD4+ T cells were negatively isolated, with the TEMRA cells enriched by FACS. An input of roughly 0.5 to 1 ug of RNA was subjected to reverse transcription using random hexamers. One entry per CDR3 protein, called by TCRdb with MiXCR from the immunoSEQ multiplex PCR reads. In the table there are about 210,000 distinct CDR3 sequences, about 96% of which are singletons.

Sample: CD4+ T cells from PBMCs. This receptor was taken from a human donor with multiple sclerosis. The chain carries TRBV27 and TRBJ1-6; tentatively, D is TRBD1 (5 bases). Here the CDR3 reads CASSFRRVGSPLHF. CDR3 DNA sequence: TGTGCCAGCAGTTTCCGCAGGGTCGGGTCACCCCTCCACTTT.